The subject of this entry is one T cell receptor (beta chain). Produced via immunoSEQ multiplex PCR; TCRdb's table is partial and in-frame only. The table lists approximately 60,000 clones, roughly 89% of them singletons. The data derive from a study of T cell changes during pregnancy in multiple sclerosis. V lost 8 bases, J lost 4 bases, and 6 bases stayed unmatched. CDR1 and CDR2 from the germline V gene are MDHEN and SYDVKM. The CDR3 contains 14 residues. The chain carries TRBV28 and TRBJ2-3; TRBD1 aligns across 10 bases. The sequence was obtained from a human donor whose cells served as feeder cells for cultures in a pregnancy study. The sample comprised peripheral blood from another person, used as feeder cells. CDR3 nucleotide sequence: TGTGCCAGCGCGTCCGGGACAGGGGCAGATACGCAGTATTTT. This encodes CASASGTGADTQYF.